One and the same sample provided the 14 T cell receptor beta chains below, sequenced in a study of blood T cell repertoires in COVID-19 (TCRdb year 2020). The receptor library was made with the immunoSEQ multiplex PCR assay. Not all clones reach the TCRdb copy of this immuneACCESS table, which keeps in-frame sequences only. Checked studies attribute under half of the gap to unresolved V genes and leave the rest unexplained. The sample yields about 180,000 clones; approximately 85% were counted once. Approximately 11% of the sample is held by the ten biggest clonotypes. The source material was peripheral blood. Source of these receptors: a human donor with active or convalescent COVID-19. The donor label of this sample is uncertain.

A note on this clone: The sample has other DNA sequences that encode this CDR3 too. The genes are TRBV2 and TRBJ1-2; D perhaps matches TRBD1 (6 bases). The CDR3 contains 12 residues. Germline loops: CDR1 SNHLY, CDR2 FYNNEI. The V end was cut by 8 bases, the J end by 2 bases, with 9 bases between. The CDR3 protein is CASRGQNYGYTF. CDR3 coding DNA: TGTGCCAGCCGGGGACAAAACTATGGCTACACCTTC.

The chain couples TRBV5-6 to TRBJ1-6; 7 positions agree with TRBD1. This CDR3 region has 14 residues. Per the germline V gene, CDR1 is SGHDT and CDR2 is YYEEEE. Losses at the gene ends were 3 bases for V and 12 bases for J; bases not matched to a gene: 9. The CDR3 DNA reads as TGTGCCAGCAGCTACCTAGGCCGACAGGGACCCCTCCACTTT. Amino acids: CASSYLGRQGPLHF.

This clone was recorded only once. The gene calls are TRBV5-1 and TRBJ2-1, with D tentatively TRBD1 (6 bases). Germline assignment: CDR1 SGHRS and CDR2 YFSETQ. Trimming took 4 bases from V and 3 from J, leaving 26 bases between them. The CDR3 extends over 19 amino acids. CDR3 loop: CASSRTPRLDRLSYNEQFF. The CDR3 nucleotides read TGCGCCAGCAGCCGAACCCCGAGGTTAGACAGGCTAAGCTACAATGAGCAGTTCTTC.

V gene TRBV28 combines with J gene TRBJ2-1, with a tentative D call TRBD2 (6 bases). Germline V lookup: CDR1 MDHEN, CDR2 SYDVKM. This CDR3 region has 16 residues. V lost 6 bases and J lost 6, with 21 bases in between. CDR3 coding DNA: TGTGCCAGCAGCCCTGGGGACTCCCGGCCGTTCAATGAGCAGTTCTTC. Translation gives CASSPGDSRPFNEQFF.

The chain joins TRBV6-5 to TRBJ1-1; 9 nucleotides match TRBD1. The CDR3 is 14 residues long. Germline CDR1 and CDR2: MNHEY and SVGAGI. The junction had 5 bases not matched to a gene; V was cut back by 8 bases and J by 1 base. The CDR3 is CASGQGRGNTEAFF. The CDR3 DNA follows: TGTGCCAGCGGACAGGGGCGCGGGAACACTGAAGCTTTCTTT.

Here the CDR3 DNA reads TGTGCCAGCAGCTACACAGGGATTAGGACTGAAGCTTTCTTT. This translates into CASSYTGIRTEAFF. J is TRBJ1-1 and V is TRBV5-4, with D possibly TRBD1 on 6 matching bases. Deletions cut 3 bases from V and 5 bases from J, with 14 bases between. Germline-derived CDR1 and CDR2 are SGHNT and YYREEE (reference sequence). This CDR3 comprises 14 residues. The full variable domain, completed using reference TRBV5-4 and TRBJ1-1, is ETGVTQSPTHLIKTRGQQVTLRCSSQSGHNTVSWYQQALGQGPQFIFQYYREEENGRGNFPPRFSGLQFPNYSSELNVNALELDDSALYLCASSYTGIRTEAFFGQGTRLTVV.

V is TRBV4-1 and J is TRBJ2-7; TRBD2 agrees at 10 bases. The germline CDR1 and CDR2 sequences are MGHRA and YSYEKL. The CDR3 totals 16 residues. With 3 bases clipped from V and 3 bases from J, the junction kept 8 bases outside the gene matches. CDR3 in amino acids: CASSQGLAGVIYEQYF. The DNA for the CDR3 is TGCGCCAGCAGCCAGGGGCTAGCGGGAGTAATCTACGAGCAGTACTTC.

The sample holds one count of this clone. J is TRBJ2-5 and V is TRBV11-3, with D possibly TRBD2 on 6 matching bases. Germline V gene sequence: CDR1 SGHNT, CDR2 YENEEA. The CDR3 length is 15 residues. The V and J ends lost 0 bases and 4 bases respectively, with 12 bases between them. This chain's CDR3 is CASSLDVTRAETQYF. The DNA of the CDR3 is TGTGCCAGCAGCTTAGATGTGACTAGAGCAGAGACCCAGTACTTC.

This clone has just one count. In the same sample, other DNA sequences code for this CDR3. The genes are TRBV5-1 and TRBJ2-3; no clear D. V lost 2 bases, J lost 0 bases, and 13 bases lay in between. The CDR3 spans 16 residues. Germline-derived CDR1 and CDR2 are SGHRS and YFSETQ. This CDR3 reads CASSFSGGTSTDTQYF. DNA of the CDR3: TGCGCCAGCAGCTTCTCTGGCGGAACTAGCACAGATACGCAGTATTTT.

The chain employs TRBV5-4 and TRBJ2-3; D may be TRBD2 (6 bases). V was cut by 0 bases and J by 4 bases, with 21 bases left in between. The CDR3 is 18 amino acids. Germline V gene sequence: CDR1 SGHNT, CDR2 YYREEE (reference sequence). CDR3 DNA sequence: TGTGCCAGCAGCTTGGGGCCAGGTGTGGGAGGAGGGGCAGATACGCAGTATTTT. This codes for CASSLGPGVGGGADTQYF.

Here the CDR3 reads CASSSQQGAQGSPLHF. CDR3 coding DNA: TGTGCCAGTAGTTCTCAGCAGGGGGCTCAAGGATCACCCCTCCACTTT. The gene calls are TRBV19 and TRBJ1-6; TRBD1 agrees at 8 bases. The CDR3 totals 16 residues. Germline V gives CDR1 LNHDA, CDR2 SQIVND (reference sequence). The J segment lost 10 bases and the V segment lost 5 bases, leaving 13 bases of the junction unmatched. The whole variable domain, filled in from reference TRBV19 and TRBJ1-6, reads DGGITQSPKYLFRKEGQNVTLSCEQNLNHDAMYWYRQDPGQGLRLIYYSQIVNDFQKGDIAEGYSVSREKKESFPLTVTSAQKNPTAFYLCASSSQQGAQGSPLHFGNGTRLTVT.

The table lists this clone with a count of one. The chain couples TRBV7-9 to TRBJ2-3; 12 bases line up with TRBD2. This CDR3 contains 15 residues. J lost 6 bases, V lost 5 bases, and 6 bases had no gene match. Germline V gives CDR1 SEHNR, CDR2 FQNEAQ (reference sequence). The CDR3 DNA sequence: TGTGCCAGCAGCCGGACTAGCGGGGTAGTTGATACGCAGTATTTT. It encodes CASSRTSGVVDTQYF.

J is TRBJ1-6 and V is TRBV5-1, with D perhaps TRBD1 (5 bases). CDR3 length: 16 residues. The V end was cut by 0 bases, the J end by 5 bases, with 12 bases between. Germline assignment: CDR1 SGHRS and CDR2 YFSETQ. The CDR3 reads CASSLERGSNNSPLHF. The CDR3 DNA is TGCGCCAGCAGCTTGGAAAGGGGCTCTAATAATTCACCCCTCCACTTT.

This clone was observed once. The V gene is TRBV15, the J gene TRBJ2-3; D is possibly TRBD1 (5 bases). Trimming took 0 bases from V and 5 from J, leaving 6 bases between them. The CDR3 has 13 residues. The germline V gene has CDR1 LNHNV and CDR2 YYDKDF (reference sequence). This CDR3 reads CATSRDQGDTQYF. CDR3 in DNA: TGTGCCACCAGCAGAGACCAGGGAGATACGCAGTATTTT.